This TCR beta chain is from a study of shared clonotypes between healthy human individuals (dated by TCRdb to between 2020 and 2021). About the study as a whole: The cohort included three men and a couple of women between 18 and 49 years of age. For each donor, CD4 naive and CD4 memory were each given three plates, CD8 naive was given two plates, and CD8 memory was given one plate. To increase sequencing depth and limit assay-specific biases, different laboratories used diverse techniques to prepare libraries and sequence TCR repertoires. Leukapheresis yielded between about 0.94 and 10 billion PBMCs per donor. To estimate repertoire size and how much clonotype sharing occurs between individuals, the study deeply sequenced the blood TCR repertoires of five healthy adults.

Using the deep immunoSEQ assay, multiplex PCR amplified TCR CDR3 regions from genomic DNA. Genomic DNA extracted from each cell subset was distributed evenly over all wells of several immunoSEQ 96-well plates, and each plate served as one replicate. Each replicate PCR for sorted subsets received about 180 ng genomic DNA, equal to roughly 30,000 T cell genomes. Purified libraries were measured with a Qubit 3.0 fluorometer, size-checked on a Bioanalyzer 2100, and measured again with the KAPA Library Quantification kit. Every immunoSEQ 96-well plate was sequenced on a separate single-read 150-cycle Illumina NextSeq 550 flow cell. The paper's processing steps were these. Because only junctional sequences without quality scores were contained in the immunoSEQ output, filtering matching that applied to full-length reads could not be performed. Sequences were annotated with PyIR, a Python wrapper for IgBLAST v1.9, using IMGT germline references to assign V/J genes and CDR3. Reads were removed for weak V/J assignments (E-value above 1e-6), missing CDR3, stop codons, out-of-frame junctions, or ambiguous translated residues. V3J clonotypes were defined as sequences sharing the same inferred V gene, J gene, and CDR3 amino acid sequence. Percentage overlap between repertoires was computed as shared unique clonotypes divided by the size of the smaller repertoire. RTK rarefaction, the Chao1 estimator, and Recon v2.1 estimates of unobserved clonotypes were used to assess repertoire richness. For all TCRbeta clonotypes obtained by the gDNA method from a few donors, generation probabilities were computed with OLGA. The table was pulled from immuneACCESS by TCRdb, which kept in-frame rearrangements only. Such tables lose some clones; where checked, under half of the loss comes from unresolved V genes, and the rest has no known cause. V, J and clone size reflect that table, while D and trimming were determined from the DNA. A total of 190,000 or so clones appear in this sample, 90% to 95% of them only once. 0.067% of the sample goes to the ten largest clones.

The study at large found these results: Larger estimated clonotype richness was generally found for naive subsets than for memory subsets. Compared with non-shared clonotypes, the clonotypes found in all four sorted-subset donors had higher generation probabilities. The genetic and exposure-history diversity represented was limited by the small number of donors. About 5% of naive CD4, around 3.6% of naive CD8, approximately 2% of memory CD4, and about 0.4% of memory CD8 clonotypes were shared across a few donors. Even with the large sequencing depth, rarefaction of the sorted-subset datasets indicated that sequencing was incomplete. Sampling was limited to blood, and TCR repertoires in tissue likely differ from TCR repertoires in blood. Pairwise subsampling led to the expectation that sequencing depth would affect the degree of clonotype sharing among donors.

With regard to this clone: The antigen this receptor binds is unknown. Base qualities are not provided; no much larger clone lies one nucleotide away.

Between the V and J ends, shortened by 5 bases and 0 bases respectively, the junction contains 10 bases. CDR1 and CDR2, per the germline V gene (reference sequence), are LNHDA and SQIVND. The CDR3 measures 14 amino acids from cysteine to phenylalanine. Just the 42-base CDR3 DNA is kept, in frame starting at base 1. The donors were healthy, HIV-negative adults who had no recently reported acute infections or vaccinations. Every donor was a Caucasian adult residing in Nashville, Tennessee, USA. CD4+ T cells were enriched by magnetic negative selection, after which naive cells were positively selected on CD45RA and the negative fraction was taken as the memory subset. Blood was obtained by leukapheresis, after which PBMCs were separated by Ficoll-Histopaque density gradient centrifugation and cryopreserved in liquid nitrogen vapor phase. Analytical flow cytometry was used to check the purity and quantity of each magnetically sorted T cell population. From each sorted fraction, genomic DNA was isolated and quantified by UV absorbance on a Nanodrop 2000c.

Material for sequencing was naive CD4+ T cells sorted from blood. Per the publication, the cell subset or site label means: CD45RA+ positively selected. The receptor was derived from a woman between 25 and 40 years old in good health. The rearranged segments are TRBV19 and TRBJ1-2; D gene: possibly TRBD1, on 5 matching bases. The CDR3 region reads CASSVGQANYGYTF. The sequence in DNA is TGTGCCAGTAGTGTGGGGCAGGCTAACTATGGCTACACCTTC.